These T cell receptor beta chains were read from a single sample in a study of T-cell memory formation after mild COVID-19. TCRdb independently ran MiXCR on the 5' RACE reads; one entry per CDR3 protein. Among some 180,000 distinct CDR3 sequences listed, 13% were seen once. Source material: PBMCs or a T cell subset sorted from them (not recorded which). The receptors come from a man aged 18-30 years who had mild COVID-19 (a few samples of this study predate the infection). Cell type and time point are not known. Each CDR3 is given with its conserved first and last residue. The D gene is left open where the match is weak.

>13|TRBV18|.|TRBJ2-3
CASSPRLTDTQYF
>13|TRBV3-1|.|TRBJ2-6
CASTSSGANVLTF
>12|TRBV7-2|TRBD2|TRBJ2-7
CASSQSGDEQYF
>14|TRBV7-6|.|TRBJ2-5
CASSLAGASETQYF
>12|TRBV20-1|TRBD1|TRBJ1-1
CSARGTGPEAFF
>13|TRBV12-3/TRBV12-4|.|TRBJ1-2
CASSLTGGDGYTF
>12|TRBV7-2|.|TRBJ2-5
CASSLRERGMYF
>15|TRBV6-2/TRBV6-3|.|TRBJ1-2
CASSPLDGVNYGYTF
>14|TRBV7-2|.|TRBJ2-5
CASSPETRAKTQYF
>15|TRBV12-3/TRBV12-4|TRBD2|TRBJ2-3
CASSASGGSGDTQYF
>14|TRBV12-3/TRBV12-4|.|TRBJ2-3
CASSHGAVFDTQYF
>13|TRBV20-1|TRBD1|TRBJ2-7
CSAPGTGGYEQYF
>14|TRBV5-1|TRBD1|TRBJ2-3
CASNRGEGTDTQYF
>14|TRBV3-1|TRBD1|TRBJ1-1
CASSQGTGTTEAFF
>17|TRBV28|TRBD1|TRBJ1-5
CASREDRGPGGNQPQHF
>14|TRBV18|.|TRBJ2-3
CASSPPGAPDTQYF
>13|TRBV28|.|TRBJ1-5
CASNRQLREPQHF
>14|TRBV4-3|.|TRBJ2-5
CASSPLSGQETQYF
>14|TRBV7-2|.|TRBJ1-1
CASSPSWTDTEAFF
>15|TRBV6-5|.|TRBJ2-7
CASSYSGTGSYEQYF
>17|TRBV6-2/TRBV6-3|TRBD2|TRBJ2-3
CASQTSGGWYGADTQYF
>15|TRBV5-1|.|TRBJ1-4
CASSPPGPTHEKLFF
>13|TRBV6-4|TRBD1|TRBJ1-1
CACTTGDRTEAFF
>12|TRBV7-2|.|TRBJ1-2
CASSWAAYGYTF
>16|TRBV5-1|.|TRBJ1-1
CASSLGAGAGETEAFF
>14|TRBV7-8|.|TRBJ1-1
CASSSGWANTEAFF
>12|TRBV18|.|TRBJ1-5
CASSPPGQPQHF
>17|TRBV19|TRBD1|TRBJ1-4
CASSFGQGDSRGEKLFF
>12|TRBV7-2|.|TRBJ2-5
CASSAYGSDQYF
>14|TRBV5-1|.|TRBJ2-3
CASSMGPRPDTQYF
>15|TRBV20-1|TRBD1|TRBJ1-2
CSASETGGFNYGYTF
>19|TRBV27|.|TRBJ2-3
CATRSRGGGPVFSTDTQYF
>17|TRBV4-3|TRBD2|TRBJ2-1
CASSQEATSGAYNEQFF